This record looks at one TCR beta chain sequence and its context. This clonotype was seen a single time. Its recognized antigen is unknown. One base away lies a much larger clone, so this may be a sequencing read error. The data belong to a study of regulatory T cells in long-lasting Graves disease (dated by TCRdb to the early 2020s). Regarding the complete study: Antithyroid drugs had been taken for less than 3 months by newly diagnosed Graves' disease patients. Peripheral blood TCR sequencing and RNA sequencing compared persistent Graves' disease patients with newly diagnosed Graves' disease patients. The study was conducted in China and was registered as a clinical trial. A total of 33 samples underwent TCR sequencing, from roughly 13 patients with persistent Graves' disease and some 20 patients with newly diagnosed Graves' disease. Study-wide findings and limitations: A larger number of public clonotypes was shared among persistent patients (approximately 2,500) than among newly diagnosed patients (about 990). Only peripheral blood was studied, because thyroid tissue, the primary lesion, was inaccessible. Sequencing and analysis were limited to the TCR beta chain. The authors noted that the small sample size was a limitation that may lower accuracy. TRBV28, TRBJ1-2 and TRBJ2-5 were preferentially used in persistent disease, while TRBV20-1 and TRBJ2-1 were favored in newly diagnosed disease. Lower TCR Shannon entropy and fewer highly expanded clones were observed in persistent Graves' disease patients than in newly diagnosed patients, which suggested clonal expansion.

Libraries were built with multiplex PCR. The sample was run on an Illumina HiSeq 4000. TCR beta libraries were built with iRepertoire HTBI primers and Arm-PCR amplification of CDR3 regions. Gel purification was performed on PCR products prior to sequencing. The source study handled its data this way. A total of roughly 58 TRBV and 14 TRBJ segments were identified across samples and were used for gene usage analysis of CDR3 amino acid clonotypes. COPE and FqMerger were used to merge the filtered high-quality paired reads into contigs. BLAST was used to align contigs to the IMGT TRBV, TRBD and TRBJ reference genes, and CDR3 was defined following IMGT. Any clonotype with a frequency above 0.1% was counted as a highly expanded clone. Repertoire diversity was measured by Shannon entropy, and V-J evenness by the Gini coefficient. Clonotypes shared by more than one individual were considered public. Using fastp at Q25 and MiXCR, TCRdb reprocessed the public reads and kept productive beta chains. Identical CDR3 proteins give one entry, which carries the most common genes and DNA. The V and J calls here are based on TCRdb, not the publication. This sample lists more than 400,000 distinct CDR3 sequences; about 15% were detected once. The leading ten clones occupy 9.5% to 12% of the sample.

Explained via the paper, the time point label denotes: newly diagnosed GD, antithyroid drugs for less than 3 months. RNA was extracted from PBMCs in TRIzol for both TCR sequencing and RNA sequencing. Graves' disease was diagnosed according to American Thyroid Association guidelines. Recruitment of patients was carried out at an endocrinology department in Xi'an, China. Each patient gave 7.5 to 10 milliliters of peripheral blood, collected in an EDTA anticoagulant tube. Ficoll Paque Plus density gradient separation was used to isolate PBMCs, and no additional T cell sorting was done. RNA quality was checked with an Agilent 2100 Bioanalyzer and agarose gel, and concentration with a NanoDrop 2000. Reading from cysteine to phenylalanine, the CDR3 counts 15 amino acids. Of the read, only the CDR3 DNA is kept; its 45 bases are in frame from base 1. V drops 6 bases and J drops 4 bases, leaving 19 bases in between. Taken from the germline V gene, the CDR1 and CDR2 loops are SQVTM and ANQGSEA.

The data were also submitted as part of a second study, on T cells in Graves' hyperthyroidism and ophthalmopathy. The second investigation adds: Graves' hyperthyroidism was defined as stable when no progression to ophthalmopathy occurred over 18 months of follow-up. Hyperthyroidism patients were aged 18 to 65 years and newly diagnosed, with disease duration of less than 2 months. Exclusion was applied to patients with uncontrolled infections, other autoimmune diseases, pregnancy or lactation. Clinical symptoms, serum thyroxine and TRAb, thyroid ultrasound, and orbital computed tomography formed the basis for the diagnoses. For the first round of RT-PCR on the TCR CDR3, the HTBI primer set was used together with the Qiagen OneStep RT-PCR kit. Most expanded thyroid clonotypes (frequency above 0.001) were also detected in blood, a finding suggesting that blood repertoires may reflect thyroid immune responses. In cross-validation, a model built on a 13 V-J signature told ophthalmopathy apart from stable hyperthyroidism with about 90% sensitivity and approximately 81% specificity, and in testing the same model reached 80%/75%. In validation, the model predicted progression to ophthalmopathy a median of roughly 6.2 months before onset, with around 70% sensitivity and around 76% specificity. TCR V-J signatures able to tell the groups apart were searched for in a discovery cohort of 95 or so patients, of whom 40 to 45 had Graves' ophthalmopathy and 55 to 60 had stable Graves' hyperthyroidism. Prospective prediction of ophthalmopathy was tested in an independent validation cohort consisting of about 19 hyperthyroidism patients and 15 to 17 patients who later progressed to ophthalmopathy. The roughly 100 discovery patients were randomly divided into training and test sets at a 7:3 ratio. The study also compared thyroid tissue and blood T-cell repertoires from over 5 Graves' hyperthyroidism patients. Once sampling was done, hyperthyroidism patients were given methimazole at a starting dose of 30 mg daily, whereas ophthalmopathy patients were given high-dose intravenous methylprednisolone. Libraries were constructed in a second round of multiplex PCR, after which size selection and purification were performed. The libraries were sequenced on an Illumina HiSeq2000 using paired-end 100 bp reads. SOAPnuke was used to process the raw data, with reads discarded if the reads contained adapters or uncalled bases, had a mean Phred below 15, or lacked an exact constant-primer or identifier match. High-quality paired reads were merged with COPE v1.2.5, and unique nucleotide sequences were defined as clonotypes. MiTCR v1.1 was used to align the clonotypes against IMGT TRBV, TRBD and TRBJ reference segments. The analysis was restricted to V-J combinations with a frequency above 0.0001, which together covered approximately 99% of the repertoires. A TCS score was defined as the ratio between F50 (clonal expansion) and ExV (chaos), using BLOSUM62-based TCRdist between CDR3 peptides within each V-J. Welch's t-statistics and random forest reduced around 550 V-J features to 13, which were used in a naive Bayes classifier (R e1071). No statistical method was used to set the sample size in advance, and investigators knew the group allocation. TCR Vbeta CDR3 sequencing of 120 to 150 peripheral blood samples (approximately 44 ophthalmopathy, 75 or so hyperthyroidism and roughly 17 progressor patients) is reported in the paper.

The chain employs TRBV29-1 and TRBJ2-1; possibly the D gene is TRBD2, per 6 matching bases. The clonotype comes from a woman under 40 with Graves disease. Donor details come from another sample of the same person, matched by shared clones. The sequenced sample was peripheral blood mononuclear cells (PBMCs), obtained at new diagnosis, from a patient treated with antithyroid drugs. Here the CDR3 is given as CSVGSLATEYNEQFF. At the DNA level, the sequence is TGCAGCGTCGGGAGTTTGGCGACCGAATACAATGAGCAGTTCTTC.